This T cell receptor (beta chain) was obtained from a study of T cells after yellow fever vaccination. TCRdb itself ran the 5' RACE reads through MiXCR, one entry per CDR3 protein. The top ten hold 15% to 20% of the sample, which has hundreds of thousands of distinct CDR3 sequences, approximately 18% seen once. This CDR3 is built from 14 residues. The V and J ends lost 3 bases and 6 bases respectively, with 15 bases between them. Germline loops: CDR1 ENHRY, CDR2 SYGVKD. This TCR derives from a young man who received the YFV17D yellow fever vaccine. The gene calls are TRBV10-3 and TRBJ2-7; D call uncertain. The input for sequencing was PBMCs, taken before the yellow fever booster vaccination. The CDR3: CAISDYGPVSEQYF. CDR3 DNA sequence: TGTGCCATCAGTGATTATGGGCCGGTTTCCGAGCAGTACTTC.